The rows below give T cell receptor beta chains drawn from one sample of a study of blood T cell repertoires in COVID-19. Data came from immunoSEQ multiplex PCR; TCRdb stores just in-frame clones and leaves some out. This table has about 270,000 clones, approximately 90% appearing once. Sequences were obtained from PBMCs or T cells enriched from blood (not recorded which). All receptors derive from a man in his forties who had been exposed to COVID-19. CDR3s include the opening cysteine and the closing phenylalanine or tryptophan. D genes are given only for firm matches. Rows may omit the clone size; those that give it use once, few, many or a size class.

.	TRBV7-2	TRBJ2-7	.	CASSRTVTTYEQYF
.	TRBV4-2	TRBJ2-1	TRBD2	CASSLIAGAVNEQFF
.	TRBV10-2	TRBJ2-4	.	CASSEALAKNIQYF
.	TRBV3-1/TRBV3-2	TRBJ1-1	TRBD1	CASSHVGQGGKVATEAFF
.	TRBV7-8	TRBJ1-2	TRBD1	CASSFIGGDYGYTF
few	TRBV27	TRBJ1-2	.	CASRGYSGRDARYGYTF
.	TRBV7-9	TRBJ2-1	.	CASSLAQMNNEQFF
once	TRBV7-2	TRBJ2-7	TRBD2	CASSLQAGGYYEQYF
few	TRBV18	TRBJ2-1	TRBD1	CASSPGQTKGNEQFF
once	TRBV28	TRBJ2-7	.	CASSFRGAHEQYF
.	TRBV7-9	TRBJ2-1	.	CASELRRYNEQFF
.	TRBV27	TRBJ1-1	.	CASRLTVYTEAFF
.	TRBV5-4	TRBJ2-7	.	CASSLTGGDEQYF
.	TRBV14	TRBJ1-4	.	CASSQRQTSGEKLFF
few	TRBV10-3	TRBJ2-2	TRBD2	CAMGTGTSGNTGELFF
.	TRBV4-3	TRBJ2-7	TRBD2	CASSPAGGRIYEQYF
.	TRBV7-9	TRBJ2-7	.	CASSFGGAIVEQYF
.	TRBV11-3	TRBJ2-1	TRBD2	CASSPGLAVYNEQFF
.	TRBV6-5	TRBJ1-5	TRBD1	CASSPDRAQPQHF
.	TRBV28	TRBJ2-7	.	CASSIRSGEQYF
.	TRBV2	TRBJ2-7	TRBD1	CASVRTGGKGAEQYF
.	TRBV11-1	TRBJ2-1	.	CASSLGSVQNEQFF
.	TRBV15	TRBJ1-5	.	CATRGESRHQPQHF
.	TRBV28	TRBJ2-3	.	CASSLMTLNTQYF
.	TRBV29-1	TRBJ2-7	TRBD1	CSVDGQGVYEQYF
.	TRBV9	TRBJ2-2	.	CASSTRTGAGELFF
few	TRBV2	TRBJ1-1	.	CASSDSGATLNTEAFF
.	TRBV7-9	TRBJ2-7	.	CASSPQEVDEQYF
once	TRBV5-1	TRBJ2-7	TRBD2	CASSLRSGRSSYEQYF
.	TRBV7-6	TRBJ2-7	TRBD2	CASSLEGGRLTYEQYF
.	TRBV24-1	TRBJ2-7	TRBD2	CATSDFDRTSGRYEQYF
.	TRBV6-5	TRBJ1-2	TRBD1	CASSHQGADYGYTF
.	TRBV19	TRBJ2-3	TRBD1	CASSISGKGQGVGATDTQYF
.	TRBV21-1	TRBJ1-2	.	CASSTDRVRNYGYTF
.	TRBV28	TRBJ1-3	TRBD1	CASSPIDRAGNTIYF
.	TRBV28	TRBJ1-6	.	CASSLWTVDNSPLHF
.	TRBV2	TRBJ1-2	TRBD1	CASSGAGDRDYYGYTF
.	TRBV11-3	TRBJ2-3	TRBD1	CAGQGDTDTQYF
.	TRBV10-2	TRBJ1-5	.	CASSDGSNQPQHF
.	TRBV24-1	TRBJ2-7	TRBD1	CATSEGQGVADEQYF
.	TRBV30	TRBJ2-7	.	CAWKSGIFYEQYF
.	TRBV1	TRBJ2-5	.	CTSSQDTPTGGETQYF
.	TRBV9	TRBJ1-4	TRBD1	CASSVSGQINEKLFF
.	TRBV19	TRBJ2-7	TRBD1	CASSARQGDEQYF
.	TRBV5-1	TRBJ2-5	TRBD2	CASSSGLVGETQYF
.	TRBV3-1/TRBV3-2	TRBJ2-2	TRBD2	CASSQGVLGRALGGELFF
.	TRBV5-1	TRBJ2-7	.	CASSLAGVDEQYF
.	TRBV7-2	TRBJ2-5	TRBD2	CASSTTSGYQETQYF
.	TRBV30	TRBJ1-2	.	CAWSVVVSRGYTF
.	TRBV29-1	TRBJ1-4	.	CSVEVPGEKLFF
.	TRBV19	TRBJ1-5	TRBD1	CASSILTGDRGNQPQHF
.	TRBV28	TRBJ1-1	TRBD1	CASSETGEDEAFF
.	TRBV7-9	TRBJ2-3	TRBD2	CASSLGSGSTDTQYF
.	TRBV23-1	TRBJ2-2	.	CASSQPGTPTGELFF
.	TRBV2	TRBJ2-5	TRBD2	CASSLTSGETQYF